Reported below is one T cell receptor beta chain. The antigen remains undetermined. Clones were sequenced by immunoSEQ multiplex PCR, and TCRdb holds only the in-frame ones, with some missing. Of approximately 50,000 clones listed, around 87% are singletons. Germline-derived CDR1 and CDR2 are LGHNT and FRNRAP. V gave up 5 bases and J gave up 9 bases; unmatched junction bases: 5. This CDR3 region has 12 residues. The data were taken from a study of a mutant IDH1 vaccine in newly diagnosed glioma. Study as a whole: Across weeks 1, 3, 5, 7, 11, 15, 19 and 23, patients received a vaccination each time, eight in all. The study started vaccination 4-6 weeks after radiotherapy alone, or with temozolomide cycles. Overall study results and limits: Shifts in the top peripheral T cell clonotypes seemed unrelated to pseudoprogression.

As for time point: week 23, last vaccination. Vaccine doses each comprised 300 ug of mutant IDH1 20-mer peptide, with topical imiquimod. Tumors from donors were new WHO grade 3 or 4 IDH1-mutant astrocytomas with ATRX loss. This clonotype was obtained from a man in his forties or fifties with glioma. The sequencing here drew on PBMCs, taken from a glioma patient whose treatment included an IDH1 peptide vaccine. This rearrangement joins TRBV12-5 to TRBJ2-3; 7 bases fit TRBD2. The CDR3 DNA follows: TGTGCTAGTGGTCCGGGGCGGGGGACGCAGTATTTT. This translates into CASGPGRGTQYF. Complete variable domain (other parts from reference TRBV12-5 and TRBJ2-3): DARVTQTPRHKVTEMGQEVTMRCQPILGHNTVFWYRQTMMQGLELLAYFRNRAPLDDSGMPKDRFSAEMPDATLATLKIQPSEPRDSAVYFCASGPGRGTQYFGPGTRLTVL.